This T cell receptor beta chain derives from a study of T cells in Graves' hyperthyroidism and ophthalmopathy. RNA transcripts provided the source from which TCR beta CDR3 regions were amplified. In the first-round RT-PCR of the TCR CDR3, the HTBI primer set was used. TCRdb analysed the multiplex PCR reads with MiXCR anew, one entry per CDR3 protein. The repertoire holds over 150,000 distinct CDR3 sequences, about a sixth seen once, with roughly 55% in the top ten. Concerning this clonotype: An end of the junction does not agree with germline; a read error may underlie this.

This CDR3 spans 13 amino acids. The germline CDR1 and CDR2 sequences are LGHNT and FRNRAP. Sequenced: blood. This chain joins TRBV12-5 and TRBJ2-2; 9 bases match TRBD2. The clonotype comes from a woman aged 45 to 65 with Graves' hyperthyroidism. CDR3 sequence (DNA): TGTGCTAGTGCTAGCGGGAACACCGGGGAGCTGCTTTTT. Amino acid sequence: CASASGNTGELLF.